This TCR beta chain was recovered during a study of immune heterogeneity within non-small cell lung tumors. Study-wide background: Squamous cell carcinomas accounted for several of the tumors, non-squamous carcinomas for around 10, and 1 was not otherwise specified.

Germline V lookup: CDR1 LNHDA, CDR2 SQIVND (reference sequence). This CDR3 contains 12 residues. The germline V and J ends were trimmed by 9 bases and 10 bases, with 16 bases remaining between them. Study-level results: Dominant CDR3 beta clonotypes repeated across a patient's tumor loci, while different loci held unique high-frequency clones.

Bulk tumor genomic DNA served as template, at around 580 ng per sample. Several biopsies per primary tumor, spaced far apart, were taken during surgery. Patients underwent curative surgery for untreated, newly diagnosed non-small cell lung cancer. Sample donors consisted of newly diagnosed non-small cell lung cancer patients who were undergoing surgery with curative intent. The table lists this clonotype with many counts. Its antigen is unidentified. Amplification of TCR beta CDR3 was performed by multiplex PCR with 32 V and 13 J primers. Each CDR3 protein gets one entry after TCRdb re-called the multiplex PCR reads with MiXCR. The sample yields more than 10,000 distinct CDR3 sequences, about 25% seen once.

V and J are TRBV19 and TRBJ2-1, with unresolved D. The receptor was isolated from a man aged 50-60 years with non-small cell lung cancer. Sequencing input: lung tumor tissue. CDR3: CASSRFLGEQFF. The DNA of the CDR3 is TGTGCCAGCTCCCGTTTTTTGGGGGAGCAGTTCTTC.